The 23 T cell receptor beta chains below come from one sample, sequenced in a study of OX40 agonist ivuxolimab in advanced cancers. Libraries were constructed by the immunoSEQ multiplex PCR assay. TCRdb carries this immuneACCESS record with in-frame sequences only. Its versions omit some clonotypes, under half of them owing to an unresolved V gene in the studies checked, with the rest unexplained. A total of some 66,000 clones appear in this sample, about 77% of them only once. Of the sample, around 1.7% is held by the ten largest clones. Sequencing used CD4+ or CD8+ T cells sorted from blood, obtained in a trial of the OX40 agonist ivuxolimab. These receptors were collected from an adult with an advanced solid tumor such as melanoma, head and neck, liver or kidney cancer.

This rearrangement joins TRBV10-3 to TRBJ2-7; 7 bases are shared with TRBD2. J lost 5 bases, V lost 3 bases, and 7 bases had no gene match. The CDR3 has 14 residues. Germline V gene data show CDR1 as ENHRY and CDR2 as SYGVKD. The CDR3 spells CAISDSRGRDEQYF. DNA for the CDR3: TGTGCCATCAGTGATTCCCGGGGGAGGGACGAGCAGTACTTC.

V and J are TRBV5-8 and TRBJ1-1, with D uncertain. CDR3 length equals 13 residues. V was cut by 0 bases and J by 4 bases, with 7 bases left in between. Per germline, CDR1 SGHTS and CDR2 YDEGEE. CDR3 in DNA: TGTGCCAGCAGCTTGGCGCCCGCCACTGAAGCTTTCTTT. Translating it yields CASSLAPATEAFF.

The chain joins TRBV28 to TRBJ2-7; D remains unclear. V was clipped by 6 bases and J by 2 bases, with 32 bases between them. The CDR3 has 20 amino acids. Germline assignment: CDR1 MDHEN and CDR2 SYDVKM. The chain's CDR3 is CASSSHITLTSARSTYEQYF. The DNA for the CDR3 is TGTGCCAGCAGCTCCCACATCACACTGACAAGCGCGCGCTCAACCTACGAGCAGTACTTC.

The V call is TRBV6-1, the J call TRBJ1-1; weak D call: TRBD1 (5 bases). The CDR3 runs 15 residues. Germline V gives CDR1 MNHNS, CDR2 SASEGT. V was clipped by 2 bases and J by 4 bases, with 14 bases between them. The CDR3: CASSEYWGSGTEAFF. The CDR3, as DNA: TGTGCCAGCAGTGAATATTGGGGGTCGGGCACTGAAGCTTTCTTT.

V and J are TRBV5-1 and TRBJ2-2, with a weak D call TRBD1 (6 bases). The CDR3 totals 15 residues. The V end was cut by 4 bases, the J end by 6 bases, with 16 bases between. The germline V gene encodes CDR1 SGHRS and CDR2 YFSETQ. The CDR3 is CASSQMQGQAGELFF. In nucleotides, the CDR3 is TGCGCCAGCAGCCAGATGCAGGGGCAAGCCGGGGAGCTGTTTTTT.

The chain uses TRBV19 and TRBJ2-7; 10 bases map to TRBD2. The CDR3 is 14 residues long. V lost 5 bases and J lost 4; bases outside the gene matches: 5. The germline V gene has CDR1 LNHDA and CDR2 SQIVND (reference sequence). The CDR3 protein is CASSPTSGAYEQYF. The CDR3 nucleotides read TGTGCCAGTAGTCCTACTAGCGGGGCGTACGAGCAGTACTTC.

The chain links TRBV5-5 to TRBJ1-2, with D unresolved. Looked up from germline, CDR1 is SGHKS and CDR2 is YYEKEE (reference sequence). The V end lost 3 bases, the J end lost 4 bases, and 10 bases lay between the germline ends. The CDR3 covers 13 residues. The CDR3 is CASSSGPTYGYTF. The CDR3 DNA sequence: TGTGCCAGCAGCTCTGGACCGACCTATGGCTACACCTTC.

The chain joins TRBV6-5 to TRBJ1-2, with unresolved D. The V end was cut by 6 bases, the J end by 6 bases, with 14 bases between. This CDR3 is built from 13 residues. The germline V gene encodes CDR1 MNHEY and CDR2 SVGAGI. The CDR3 DNA reads TGTGCCAGCAGCTTAGCTTTCCAGAATGGCTACACCTTC. Its translation: CASSLAFQNGYTF.

The rearrangement uses TRBV28 and TRBJ1-2; D might be TRBD1 (6 bases). The CDR3 is made up of 13 amino acids. V was clipped by 2 bases and J by 6 bases, with 10 bases between them. CDR1 is MDHEN and CDR2 is SYDVKM in the germline V gene. The CDR3 DNA sequence: TGTGCCAGCAGTTTACAGGGGTTAGATGGCTACACCTTC. It specifies CASSLQGLDGYTF.

The chain combines TRBV19 with TRBJ2-2; the D gene is possibly TRBD2 (6 bases). There are 18 residues in the CDR3. Per the germline V gene, CDR1 is LNHDA and CDR2 is SQIVND (reference sequence). V was shortened by 5 bases and J by 0 bases, with 19 bases between the two germline ends. CDR3 in amino acids: CASSPGPGLHANTGELFF. CDR3 coding DNA: TGTGCCAGTAGTCCTGGCCCGGGACTGCACGCGAACACCGGGGAGCTGTTTTTT.

The CDR3 loop is CASSQNSGGYSTDTQYF. The DNA of the CDR3 is TGCGCCAGCAGCCAAAATAGCGGGGGGTATAGCACAGATACGCAGTATTTT. This chain joins TRBV4-1 and TRBJ2-3, with 10 bases aligning to TRBD2. The length of the CDR3 is 17 residues. V shed 2 bases, J shed 0 bases, and the junction held 5 bases outside the gene matches. CDR1 MGHRA and CDR2 YSYEKL come from the germline V gene.

The chain joins TRBV30 to TRBJ1-5; 7 nucleotides agree with TRBD1. CDR1 and CDR2 from the germline V gene are GTSNPN and SVGIG (reference sequence). The CDR3 covers 14 residues. Trimming removed 5 bases from V and 5 bases from J; junction bases left unmatched: 9. CDR3 amino acids: CAWSGTAGHQPQHF. The CDR3 nucleotides are TGTGCCTGGTCCGGGACAGCGGGGCATCAGCCCCAGCATTTT.

V usage is TRBV18 and J usage is TRBJ1-3; D not resolved. The CDR3 is 15 amino acids. V shed 0 bases and J shed 4 bases, with 10 bases lying between them. Germline V gene lookup returns CDR1 KGHSH and CDR2 LQKENI. CDR3 nucleotide sequence: TGTGCCAGCTCACCACCCACAGTGGCCGGAAACACCATATATTTT. This translates into CASSPPTVAGNTIYF.

The rearrangement joins TRBV6-1 to TRBJ1-2, with D hard to call. The CDR3 length is 14 residues. Germline V gene sequence: CDR1 MNHNS, CDR2 SASEGT. V lost 5 bases and J lost 0, with 10 bases in between. The CDR3 sequence: CASSPDGTNYGYTF. The DNA for the CDR3 is TGTGCCAGCAGTCCGGACGGTACTAACTATGGCTACACCTTC.

The CDR3 sequence: CASSRTGPGIGNQPQHF. As DNA, the CDR3 is TGTGCCAGCAGTAGGACCGGGCCCGGGATTGGCAATCAGCCCCAGCATTTT. The chain joins TRBV27 to TRBJ1-5; D gene ambiguous. V shed 5 bases and J shed 2 bases, with 19 bases lying between them. CDR3 size: 17 residues. The germline V gene encodes CDR1 MNHEY and CDR2 SMNVEV (reference sequence).

The rearrangement joins TRBV6-6 to TRBJ2-7; D remains ambiguous. V lost 2 bases and J lost 4, with 6 bases in between. This CDR3 is 12 amino acids long. Germline V gives CDR1 MNHNY, CDR2 SVGAGI (reference sequence). CDR3 bases: TGTGCCAGCAGTTACGGGATTTACGAGCAGTACTTC. Translating gives CASSYGIYEQYF.

V gene TRBV7-2 combines with J gene TRBJ2-7; no definite D call. The CDR3 totals 14 residues. From germline, CDR1 is SGHTA and CDR2 FQGNSA. V dropped 5 bases and J dropped 3 bases, with 14 bases sitting between them. CDR3 protein: CASSHPLNHYEQYF. The DNA for the CDR3 is TGTGCCAGCAGCCACCCACTAAATCACTACGAGCAGTACTTC.

V and J are TRBV19 and TRBJ2-3, with D hard to call. The CDR3 runs 14 residues. The V gene lost 4 bases and the J gene lost 2 bases, with 10 bases spanning the gap. Germline V gene data show CDR1 as LNHDA and CDR2 as SQIVND (reference sequence). CDR3 residues: CASSRQANTDTQYF. The CDR3 DNA follows: TGTGCCAGTAGTAGGCAGGCAAACACAGATACGCAGTATTTT.

This chain connects TRBV19 to TRBJ1-3; TRBD1 aligns across 9 bases. CDR3 length: 13 residues. The trim removed 6 bases at V and 8 bases at J, leaving 5 bases unmatched. Germline CDR1 LNHDA, CDR2 SQIVND (reference sequence). The CDR3 coding sequence is TGTGCCAGTAGCCGGGACAGGGCTCACACCATATATTTT. Protein product: CASSRDRAHTIYF.

This clone was seen a single time. This sequence joins TRBV7-2 and TRBJ1-2; D gene uncertain. The germline gives CDR1 SGHTA, CDR2 FQGNSA. The germline V and J ends were trimmed by 4 bases and 1 base, with 7 bases remaining between them. CDR3 length: 13 residues. This chain's CDR3 is CASSSDGNYGYTF. CDR3 coding DNA: TGTGCCAGCAGCTCGGACGGTAACTATGGCTACACCTTC.

The rearrangement uses TRBV7-8 and TRBJ1-1; D not certain. Germline V gene sequence: CDR1 SGHVS, CDR2 FQNEAQ. There are 13 residues in the CDR3. V lost 5 bases and J 0 bases, leaving 7 bases between the germline ends. CDR3 bases: TGTGCCAGCAGCGAACTACTGAACACTGAAGCTTTCTTT. Translated: CASSELLNTEAFF.

Only a few counts were recorded for this clone. This chain joins TRBV4-2 and TRBJ1-1, with D perhaps matching TRBD1 (5 bases). Germline-derived CDR1 and CDR2 are LGHNA and YNFKEQ. V lost 1 base to trimming and J lost 11 bases, with 8 bases between them. This CDR3 is 11 amino acids long. The DNA for the CDR3 is TGTGCCAGCAGCCAAGGGGACGGGGCTTTCTTT. It codes for CASSQGDGAFF.

The gene calls are TRBV6-6 and TRBJ2-7, with a possible D match to TRBD1 (5 bases). The CDR3 has 15 residues. Per germline, CDR1 MNHNY and CDR2 SVGAGI (reference sequence). Deletions cut 6 bases from V and 0 bases from J, with 15 bases between. The CDR3 nucleotides are TGTGCCAGCAGAACGATTCGACAGAGCTCCTACGAGCAGTACTTC. This gives the protein CASRTIRQSSYEQYF.